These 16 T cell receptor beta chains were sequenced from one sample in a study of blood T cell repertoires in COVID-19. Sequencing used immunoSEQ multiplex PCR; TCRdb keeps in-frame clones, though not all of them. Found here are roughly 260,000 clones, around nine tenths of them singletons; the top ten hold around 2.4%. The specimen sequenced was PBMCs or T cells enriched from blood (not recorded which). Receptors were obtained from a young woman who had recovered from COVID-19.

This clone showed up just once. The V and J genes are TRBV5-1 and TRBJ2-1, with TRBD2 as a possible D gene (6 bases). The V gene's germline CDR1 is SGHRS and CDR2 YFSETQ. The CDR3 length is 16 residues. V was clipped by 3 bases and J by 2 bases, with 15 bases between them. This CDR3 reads CASSWGTDATYNEQFF. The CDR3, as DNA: TGCGCCAGCAGCTGGGGGACTGACGCAACCTACAATGAGCAGTTCTTC.

The CDR3 DNA reads as TGTGCCAGCAGCCAAGTAGCAGGGAACACCATATATTTT. Translated: CASSQVAGNTIYF. The chain uses TRBV14 and TRBJ1-3; a weak D match, TRBD1 (5 bases). Trimming took off 1 base at V and 7 bases at J, with 8 bases between the two ends. Germline V gene sequence: CDR1 SGHDN, CDR2 FVKESK. The CDR3 consists of 13 residues.

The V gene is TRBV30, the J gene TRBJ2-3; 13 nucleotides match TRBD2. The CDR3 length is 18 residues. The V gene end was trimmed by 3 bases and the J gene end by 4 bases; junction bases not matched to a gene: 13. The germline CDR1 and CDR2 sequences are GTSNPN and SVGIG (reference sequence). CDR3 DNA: TGTGCCTGGAGCCGCCTCTCTTGGACTAGCGGGAGATCAGATACGCAGTATTTT. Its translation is CAWSRLSWTSGRSDTQYF.

In DNA, the CDR3 is TGTGCCAGCAGTTTAGTAGCGGGGGTTTACAATGAGCAGTTCTTC. Residues: CASSLVAGVYNEQFF. The V call is TRBV28, the J call TRBJ2-1; 9 nucleotides line up with TRBD2. The germline CDR1 and CDR2 sequences are MDHEN and SYDVKM. The CDR3 extends over 15 amino acids. V shed 2 bases, J shed 4 bases, and the junction held 3 bases outside the gene matches.

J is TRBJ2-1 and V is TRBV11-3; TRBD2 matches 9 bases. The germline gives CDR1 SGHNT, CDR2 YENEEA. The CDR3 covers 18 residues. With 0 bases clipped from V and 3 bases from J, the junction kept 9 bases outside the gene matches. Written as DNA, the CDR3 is TGTGCCAGCAGCTTAGATGGGGGTAGCGGGAGTATCTACAATGAGCAGTTCTTC. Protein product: CASSLDGGSGSIYNEQFF.

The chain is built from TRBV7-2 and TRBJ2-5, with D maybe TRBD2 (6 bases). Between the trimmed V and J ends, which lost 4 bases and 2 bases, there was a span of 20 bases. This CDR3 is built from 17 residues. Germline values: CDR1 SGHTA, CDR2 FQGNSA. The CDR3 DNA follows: TGTGCCAGCAGCTCAGCCTCCCGACGGGGGTTACAAGAGACCCAGTACTTC. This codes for CASSSASRRGLQETQYF.

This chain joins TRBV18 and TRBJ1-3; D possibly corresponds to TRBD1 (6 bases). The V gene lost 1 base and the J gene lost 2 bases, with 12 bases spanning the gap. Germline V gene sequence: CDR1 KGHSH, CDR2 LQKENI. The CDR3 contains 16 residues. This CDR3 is CASSPLQGLAGNTIYF. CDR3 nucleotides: TGTGCCAGCTCACCACTGCAGGGGTTGGCTGGAAACACCATATATTTT.

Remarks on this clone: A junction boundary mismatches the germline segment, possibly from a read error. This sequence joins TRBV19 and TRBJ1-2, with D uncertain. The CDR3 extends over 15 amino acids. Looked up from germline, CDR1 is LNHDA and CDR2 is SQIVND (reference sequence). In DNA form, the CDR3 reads TGTGCCAGTAGCACCGCCTTGTTCACTAATTATGGCTACACCTTC. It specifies CASSTALFTNYGYTF.

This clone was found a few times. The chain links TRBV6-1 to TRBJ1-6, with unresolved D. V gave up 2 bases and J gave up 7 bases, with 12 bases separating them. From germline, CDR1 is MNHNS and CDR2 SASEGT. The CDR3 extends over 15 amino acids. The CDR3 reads CASSEWTEVNSPLHF. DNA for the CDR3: TGTGCCAGCAGTGAATGGACGGAGGTCAATTCACCCCTCCACTTT.

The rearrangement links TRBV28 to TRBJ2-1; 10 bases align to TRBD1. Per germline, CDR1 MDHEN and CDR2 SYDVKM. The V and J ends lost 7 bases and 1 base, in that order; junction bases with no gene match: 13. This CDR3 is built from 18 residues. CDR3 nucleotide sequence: TGTGCCAGCATAAGCCACCGGTGGGGACAGGGGTCCTACAATGAGCAGTTCTTC. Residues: CASISHRWGQGSYNEQFF. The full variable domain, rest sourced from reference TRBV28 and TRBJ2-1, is DVKVTQSSRYLVKRTGEKVFLECVQDMDHENMFWYRQDPGLGLRLIYFSYDVKMKEKGDIPEGYSVSREKKERFSLILESASTNQTSMYLCASISHRWGQGSYNEQFFGPGTRLTVL.

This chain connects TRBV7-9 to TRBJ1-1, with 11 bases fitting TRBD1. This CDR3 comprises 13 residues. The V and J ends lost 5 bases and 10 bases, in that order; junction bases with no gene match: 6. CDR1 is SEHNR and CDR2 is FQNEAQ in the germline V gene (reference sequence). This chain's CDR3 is CASSPGQGAIAFF. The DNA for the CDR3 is TGTGCCAGCAGCCCTGGACAGGGGGCTATAGCTTTCTTT.

The CDR3 loop reads CASSRVGNQPQHF. The CDR3 DNA reads TGTGCCAGCAGCCGGGTGGGCAATCAGCCCCAGCATTTT. The V and J genes are TRBV5-5 and TRBJ1-5; D gene ambiguous. The CDR3 extends over 13 amino acids. The germline CDR1 and CDR2 sequences are SGHKS and YYEKEE (reference sequence). Trimming removed 4 bases from V and 2 bases from J, with 7 bases in between.

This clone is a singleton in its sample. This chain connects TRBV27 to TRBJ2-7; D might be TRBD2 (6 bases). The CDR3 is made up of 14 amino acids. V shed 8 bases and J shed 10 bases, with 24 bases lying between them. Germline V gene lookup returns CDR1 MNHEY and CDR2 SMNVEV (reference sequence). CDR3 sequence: CASSRTGERFPQYF. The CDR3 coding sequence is TGTGCCAGCTCCCGGACGGGGGAGAGATTTCCTCAGTACTTC.

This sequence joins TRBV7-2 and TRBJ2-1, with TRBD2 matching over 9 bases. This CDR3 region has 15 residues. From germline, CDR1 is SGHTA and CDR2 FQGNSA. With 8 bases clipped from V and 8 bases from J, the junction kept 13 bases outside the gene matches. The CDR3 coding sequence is TGTGCCAGCGAGGAGGAGGGACTAGCTTGGGATGAGCAGTTCTTC. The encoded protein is CASEEEGLAWDEQFF.

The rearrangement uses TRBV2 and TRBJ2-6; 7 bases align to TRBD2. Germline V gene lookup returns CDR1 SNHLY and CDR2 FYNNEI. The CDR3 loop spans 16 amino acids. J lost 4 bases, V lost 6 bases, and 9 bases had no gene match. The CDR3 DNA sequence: TGTGCCAGCAGGGAGAGGGAGGGGCACGGGGCCAACGTCCTGACTTTC. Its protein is CASREREGHGANVLTF.

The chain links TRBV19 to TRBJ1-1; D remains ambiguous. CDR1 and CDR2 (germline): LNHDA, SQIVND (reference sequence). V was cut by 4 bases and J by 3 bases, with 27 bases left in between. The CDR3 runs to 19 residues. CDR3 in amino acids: CASSTKPGDGIWIYTEAFF. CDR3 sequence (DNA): TGTGCCAGTAGTACGAAACCGGGAGACGGGATTTGGATATACACTGAAGCTTTCTTT.